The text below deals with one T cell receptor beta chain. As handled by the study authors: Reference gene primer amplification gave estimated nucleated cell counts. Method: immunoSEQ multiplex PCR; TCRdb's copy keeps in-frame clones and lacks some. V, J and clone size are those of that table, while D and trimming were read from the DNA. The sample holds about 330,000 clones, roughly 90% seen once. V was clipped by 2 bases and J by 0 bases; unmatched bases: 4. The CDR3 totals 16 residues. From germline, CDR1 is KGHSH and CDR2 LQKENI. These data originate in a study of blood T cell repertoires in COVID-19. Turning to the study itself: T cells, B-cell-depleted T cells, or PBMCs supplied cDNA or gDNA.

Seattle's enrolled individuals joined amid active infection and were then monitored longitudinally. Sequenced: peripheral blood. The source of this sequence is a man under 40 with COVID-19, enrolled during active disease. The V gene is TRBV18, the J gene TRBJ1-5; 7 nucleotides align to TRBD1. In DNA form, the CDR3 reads TGTGCCAGCTCACCAAGGGACAGCAATAGCAATCAGCCCCAGCATTTT. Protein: CASSPRDSNSNQPQHF.